The 14 T cell receptor beta chains presented below share a single source sample, sequenced in a study of T cells in Graves' hyperthyroidism and ophthalmopathy. RNA transcripts yielded amplified TCR beta CDR3 regions. Primed by the HTBI set, a first-round RT-PCR was run on the TCR CDR3. TCRdb re-called the multiplex PCR reads through MiXCR, storing one row per CDR3 protein. This table has around 190,000 distinct CDR3 sequences, about a sixth appearing once. Material: blood. The receptor source for this set is a woman aged 45 to 65 with Graves' hyperthyroidism.

Many counts were recorded for this clonotype. The chain combines TRBV6-2 or TRBV6-3 with TRBJ2-3; 9 bases align to TRBD2. The CDR3 totals 14 residues. Trimming at V came to 2 bases and at J to 7 bases, leaving 4 bases not matched to a gene. Germline V lookup: CDR1 MNHEY, CDR2 SVGEGT. The CDR3 protein is CASSYAGGGHTQYF. The CDR3 DNA reads TGTGCCAGCAGTTACGCGGGAGGGGGTCATACGCAGTATTTT.

This clonotype has more than one count but fewer than ten. CDR3 sequence reads: CASSPRGRNSPLHF. The CDR3 nucleotides read TGTGCCAGCAGCCCCAGGGGGCGTAATTCACCCCTCCACTTT. V gene TRBV6-4 combines with J gene TRBJ1-6, with 8 bases matching TRBD1. The CDR3 is made up of 14 amino acids. V dropped 6 bases and J dropped 6; count of bases not matched to a gene: 4. Germline CDR1 reads MRHNA; CDR2 reads SNTAGT.

This clonotype was counted only a few times. The CDR3 DNA follows: TGTGCCAGCTCACCACCGCGGATAGCGGGGGGCGATGAGCAGTTCTTC. Protein: CASSPPRIAGGDEQFF. The chain carries TRBV18 and TRBJ2-1; 10 bases fit TRBD2. CDR1 is KGHSH, CDR2 LQKENI, per germline. The CDR3 spans 16 residues. The trim removed 0 bases at V and 8 bases at J, leaving 7 bases unmatched. Supplemented by reference TRBV18 and TRBJ2-1, the full variable domain reads NAGVMQNPRHLVRRRGQEARLRCSPMKGHSHVYWYRQLPEEGLKFMVYLQKENIIDESGMPKERFSAEFPKEGPSILRIQQVVRGDSAAYFCASSPPRIAGGDEQFFGPGTRLTVL.

A few counts support this clonotype. The rearrangement joins TRBV30 to TRBJ1-3; no reliable D call. Germline V gives CDR1 GTSNPN, CDR2 SVGIG (reference sequence). The ends were cut back, 0 bases at V and 0 bases at J, with 9 bases in the middle. The CDR3 is made up of 15 amino acids. CDR3 DNA: TGTGCCTGGAGTGTATCGTTGGTCTCTGGAAACACCATATATTTT. This sequence encodes CAWSVSLVSGNTIYF.

V usage is TRBV6-1 and J usage is TRBJ2-7; 10 nucleotides match TRBD1. The V gene end was trimmed by 9 bases and the J gene end by 4 bases; junction bases not matched to a gene: 6. The CDR3 consists of 13 residues. Looked up from germline, CDR1 is MNHNS and CDR2 is SASEGT. The CDR3 coding sequence is TGTGCCAGTCCCGGGACAGGGGAATACGAGCAGTACTTC. Encoded protein: CASPGTGEYEQYF.

This clonotype was detected a few times. This chain links TRBV11-3 with TRBJ1-1, with unresolved D. This CDR3 contains 15 residues. Trimming removed 5 bases at V and 1 base at J, with 14 bases between. The germline gives CDR1 SGHNT, CDR2 YENEEA. The chain's CDR3 is CASSPRSSRNTEAFF. DNA for the CDR3: TGTGCCAGCAGCCCCAGATCGTCAAGGAACACTGAAGCTTTCTTT.

This clonotype was found many times. V usage is TRBV13 and J usage is TRBJ1-3; possible D gene TRBD1, 5 bases. The CDR3 sequence is 15 residues long. V was shortened by 5 bases and J by 4 bases, with 15 bases between the two germline ends. The germline CDR1 and CDR2 sequences are PRHDT and FYEKMQ (reference sequence). The CDR3 DNA reads as TGTGCCAGCAGCCAACCGGGGCCATCGGGAAACACCATATATTTT. This gives the protein CASSQPGPSGNTIYF.

This rearrangement joins TRBV19 to TRBJ2-5, with 8 bases that match TRBD2. The J segment lost 9 bases and the V segment lost 6 bases, leaving 6 bases of the junction unmatched. Germline V gives CDR1 LNHDA, CDR2 SQIVND (reference sequence). CDR3 length: 12 residues. In nucleotides, the CDR3 is TGTGCCAGTAGCCTTCGGGAGGGCCCCCAGTACTTC. Amino acid sequence: CASSLREGPQYF.

This clonotype appeared many times. CDR3: CSALPGLAGDEQFF. CDR3 in DNA: TGCAGTGCTCTTCCGGGACTAGCAGGCGATGAGCAGTTCTTC. V and J are TRBV20-1 and TRBJ2-1; 9 positions agree with TRBD2. The length of the CDR3 is 14 residues. Germline-derived CDR1 and CDR2 are DFQATT and SNEGSKA (reference sequence). V shed 5 bases, J shed 8 bases, and the junction held 10 bases outside the gene matches.

This clonotype was recorded many times. The chain couples TRBV5-1 to TRBJ2-1; D might be TRBD2 (6 bases). The CDR3 is 16 amino acids. The germline V gene encodes CDR1 SGHRS and CDR2 YFSETQ. The V end was cut by 3 bases, the J end by 2 bases, with 15 bases between. CDR3 residues: CASSSALGGTYNEQFF. The DNA for the CDR3 is TGCGCCAGCAGCTCCGCTTTGGGGGGAACCTACAATGAGCAGTTCTTC.

The J gene is TRBJ1-1, the V gene TRBV9, with a weak D call TRBD1 (6 bases). Germline V gene data show CDR1 as SGDLS and CDR2 as YYNGEE. This CDR3 has 12 amino acids. Trimming removed 6 bases from V and 5 bases from J, with 11 bases in between. The CDR3 sequence is CASKGDGTEAFF. The DNA of the CDR3 is TGTGCCAGCAAGGGGGACGGTACTGAAGCTTTCTTT.

V usage is TRBV2 and J usage is TRBJ1-1; a weak D match, TRBD1 (5 bases). V lost 1 base to trimming and J lost 4 bases, with 10 bases between them. Germline assignment: CDR1 SNHLY and CDR2 FYNNEI. The CDR3 extends over 14 amino acids. CDR3 residues: CASSEEEGFTEAFF. The CDR3 DNA reads TGTGCCAGCAGTGAAGAAGAGGGGTTCACTGAAGCTTTCTTT.

Many counts were recorded for this clonotype. The rearrangement links TRBV20-1 to TRBJ2-7, with 9 bases that match TRBD2. In germline, CDR1 is DFQATT, CDR2 SNEGSKA (reference sequence). Trimming cost V 5 bases and J 6 bases; bases outside gene matches: 17. The CDR3 contains 16 residues. The CDR3 coding sequence is TGCAGTGCTCCCCGGGGGGATAGCGGGAGTGTCGGCGAGCAGTACTTC. This translates into CSAPRGDSGSVGEQYF.

The chain couples TRBV24-1 to TRBJ2-7, with 13 bases lining up with TRBD2. Germline loops: CDR1 KGHDR, CDR2 SFDVKD. This CDR3 is 15 amino acids long. The J segment lost 4 bases and the V segment lost 12 bases, leaving 11 bases of the junction unmatched. CDR3 residues: CAQEGGTSGIYEQYF. The CDR3 region has the DNA TGTGCCCAAGAGGGCGGGACTAGCGGGATTTACGAGCAGTACTTC.